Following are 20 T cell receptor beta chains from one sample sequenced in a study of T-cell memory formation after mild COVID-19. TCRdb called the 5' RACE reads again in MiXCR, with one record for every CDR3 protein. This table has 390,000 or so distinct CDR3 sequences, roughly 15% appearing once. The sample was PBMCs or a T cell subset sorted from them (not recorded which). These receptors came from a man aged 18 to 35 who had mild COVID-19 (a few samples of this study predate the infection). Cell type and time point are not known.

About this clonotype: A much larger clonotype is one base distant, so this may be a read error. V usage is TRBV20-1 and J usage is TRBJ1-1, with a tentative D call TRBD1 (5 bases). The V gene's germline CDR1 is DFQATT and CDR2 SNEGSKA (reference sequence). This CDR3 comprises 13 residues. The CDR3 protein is CGARAPAGLEAFF. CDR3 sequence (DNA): TGCGGTGCTAGAGCTCCAGCGGGACTTGAAGCTTTCTTT.

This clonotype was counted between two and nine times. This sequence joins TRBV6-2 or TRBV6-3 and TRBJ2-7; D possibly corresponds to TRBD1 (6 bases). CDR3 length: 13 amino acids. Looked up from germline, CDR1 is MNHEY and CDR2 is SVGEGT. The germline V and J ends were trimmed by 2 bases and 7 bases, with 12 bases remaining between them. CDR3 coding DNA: TGTGCCAGCAGTTACCGACAGGTTGATGAGCAGTACTTC. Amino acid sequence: CASSYRQVDEQYF.

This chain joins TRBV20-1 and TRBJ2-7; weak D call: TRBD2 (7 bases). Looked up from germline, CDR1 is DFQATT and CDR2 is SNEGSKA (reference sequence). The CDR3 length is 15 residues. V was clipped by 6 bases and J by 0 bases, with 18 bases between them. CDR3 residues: CSAGKGGAPSYEQYV. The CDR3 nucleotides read TGCAGTGCAGGGAAGGGGGGGGCTCCCTCCTACGAGCAGTACGTC.

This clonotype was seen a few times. The CDR3 loop is CASSLGTSGGAVDTQYF. The CDR3, as DNA: TGTGCCAGCAGCTTAGGGACTAGCGGGGGGGCGGTAGATACGCAGTATTTT. The genes are TRBV7-2 and TRBJ2-3; 15 bases line up with TRBD2. The CDR3 runs to 17 residues. V lost 1 base and J lost 5; bases outside the gene matches: 4. CDR1 is SGHTA and CDR2 is FQGNSA in the germline V gene.

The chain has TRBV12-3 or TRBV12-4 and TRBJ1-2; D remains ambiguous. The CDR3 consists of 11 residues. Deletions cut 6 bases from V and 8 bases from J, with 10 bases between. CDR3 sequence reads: CASSQQLGYTF. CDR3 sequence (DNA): TGTGCCAGCAGCCAACAATTGGGCTACACCTTC.

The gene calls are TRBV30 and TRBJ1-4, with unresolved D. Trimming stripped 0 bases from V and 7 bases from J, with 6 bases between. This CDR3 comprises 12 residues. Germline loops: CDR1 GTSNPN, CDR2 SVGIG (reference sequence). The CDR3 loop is CAWSVLREKLFF. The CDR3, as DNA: TGTGCCTGGAGTGTATTGCGTGAAAAACTGTTTTTT.

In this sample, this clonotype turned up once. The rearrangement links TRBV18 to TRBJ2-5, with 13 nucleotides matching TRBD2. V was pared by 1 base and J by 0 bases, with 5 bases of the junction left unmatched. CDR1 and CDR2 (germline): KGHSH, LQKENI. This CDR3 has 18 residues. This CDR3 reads CASSPLTSGGQYQETQYF. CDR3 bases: TGTGCCAGCTCACCACTGACTAGCGGGGGGCAGTACCAAGAGACCCAGTACTTC.

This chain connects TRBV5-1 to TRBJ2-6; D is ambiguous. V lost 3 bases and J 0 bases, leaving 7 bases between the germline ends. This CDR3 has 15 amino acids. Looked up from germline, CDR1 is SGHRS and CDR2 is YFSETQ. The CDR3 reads CASSSDPSGANVLTF. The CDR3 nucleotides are TGCGCCAGCAGCTCGGACCCCTCTGGGGCCAACGTCCTGACTTTC.

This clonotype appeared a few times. The CDR3 sequence is CASGISTGELFF. The CDR3 region has the DNA TGTGCCAGCGGAATAAGCACCGGGGAGCTGTTTTTT. This chain uses TRBV27 with TRBJ2-2; D is undetermined. This CDR3 spans 12 amino acids. In germline, CDR1 is MNHEY, CDR2 SMNVEV (reference sequence). V was cut by 8 bases and J by 4 bases, with 8 bases left in between.

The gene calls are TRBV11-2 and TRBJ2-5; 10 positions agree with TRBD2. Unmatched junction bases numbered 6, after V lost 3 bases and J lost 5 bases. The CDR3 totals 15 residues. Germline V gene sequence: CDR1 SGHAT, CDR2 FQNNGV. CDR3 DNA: TGTGCCAGCAGCTTCGGGACTAGCGAGACCGAGACCCAGTACTTC. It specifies CASSFGTSETETQYF.

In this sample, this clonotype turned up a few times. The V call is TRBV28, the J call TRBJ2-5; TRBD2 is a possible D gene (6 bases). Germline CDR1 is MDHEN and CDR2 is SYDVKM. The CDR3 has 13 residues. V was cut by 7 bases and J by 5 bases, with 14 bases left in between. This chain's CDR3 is CASTPPGVETQYF. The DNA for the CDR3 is TGTGCCAGCACCCCCCCGGGGGTGGAGACCCAGTACTTC.

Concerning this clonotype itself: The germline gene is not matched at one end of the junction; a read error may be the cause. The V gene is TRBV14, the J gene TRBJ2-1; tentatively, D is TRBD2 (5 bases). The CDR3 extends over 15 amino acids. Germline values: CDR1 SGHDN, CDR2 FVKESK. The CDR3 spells CASSKDRTRTAEQFF. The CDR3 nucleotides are TGTGCCAGCAGCAAAGACCGGACTCGCACCGCGGAGCAGTTCTTC.

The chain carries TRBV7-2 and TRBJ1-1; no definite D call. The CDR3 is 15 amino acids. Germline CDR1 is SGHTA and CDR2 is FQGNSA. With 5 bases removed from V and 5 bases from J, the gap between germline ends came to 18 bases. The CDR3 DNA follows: TGTGCCAGCAGCGCGTCCGGGGTCCGGGGAACTGAAGCTTTCTTT. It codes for CASSASGVRGTEAFF.

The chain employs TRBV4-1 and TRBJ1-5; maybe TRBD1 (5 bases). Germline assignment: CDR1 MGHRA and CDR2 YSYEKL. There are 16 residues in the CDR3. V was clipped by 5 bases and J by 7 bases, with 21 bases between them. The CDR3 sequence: CASSAVGGGKKQPQHF. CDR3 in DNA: TGCGCCAGCAGCGCCGTGGGGGGAGGTAAGAAACAGCCCCAGCATTTT.

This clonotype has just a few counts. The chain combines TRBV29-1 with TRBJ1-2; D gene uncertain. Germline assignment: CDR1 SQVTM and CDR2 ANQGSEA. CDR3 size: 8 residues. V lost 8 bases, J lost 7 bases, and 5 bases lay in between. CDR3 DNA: TGCAGCCCCAGTGGCTACACCTTC. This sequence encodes CSPSGYTF.

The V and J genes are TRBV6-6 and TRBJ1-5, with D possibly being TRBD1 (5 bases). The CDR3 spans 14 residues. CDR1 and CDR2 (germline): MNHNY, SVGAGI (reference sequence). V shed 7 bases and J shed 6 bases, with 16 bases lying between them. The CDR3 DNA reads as TGTGCCAGCACGGTGGTAGGGGTAATTCAGCCCCAGCATTTT. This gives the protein CASTVVGVIQPQHF.

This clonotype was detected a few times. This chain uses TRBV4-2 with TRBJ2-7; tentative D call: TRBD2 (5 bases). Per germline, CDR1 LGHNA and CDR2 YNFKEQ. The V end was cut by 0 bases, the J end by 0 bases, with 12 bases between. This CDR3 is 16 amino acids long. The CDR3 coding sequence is TGTGCCAGCAGCCAAGAAGAGAGTAGCGCCTCCTACGAGCAGTACTTC. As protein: CASSQEESSASYEQYF.

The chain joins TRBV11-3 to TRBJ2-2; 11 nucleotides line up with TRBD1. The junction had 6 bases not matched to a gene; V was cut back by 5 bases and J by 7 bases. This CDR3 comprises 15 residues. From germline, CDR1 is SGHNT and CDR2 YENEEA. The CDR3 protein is CASSPGQGAGGELFF. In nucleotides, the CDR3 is TGTGCCAGCAGCCCAGGACAGGGGGCTGGCGGGGAGCTGTTTTTT.

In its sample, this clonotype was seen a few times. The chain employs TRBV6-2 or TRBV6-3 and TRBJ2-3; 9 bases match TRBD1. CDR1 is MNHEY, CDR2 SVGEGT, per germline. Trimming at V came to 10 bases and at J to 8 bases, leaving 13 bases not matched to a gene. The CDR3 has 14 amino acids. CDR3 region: CATRKTGGSRTQYF. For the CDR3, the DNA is TGTGCCACGCGAAAGACAGGGGGTTCACGTACGCAGTATTTT.

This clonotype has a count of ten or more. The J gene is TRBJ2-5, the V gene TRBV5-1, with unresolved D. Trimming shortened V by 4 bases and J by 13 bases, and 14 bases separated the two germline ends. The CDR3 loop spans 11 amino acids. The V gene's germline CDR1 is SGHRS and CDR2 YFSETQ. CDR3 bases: TGCGCCAGCAGCATCGACCAGGTGGTGTACTTC. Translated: CASSIDQVVYF.